This T cell receptor (beta chain) was sequenced for a study of blood T cell repertoires in COVID-19. On the study more broadly: Samples of COVID-19 (acute and convalescent) were obtained from the United States, Italy and Spain.

The repertoire was sequenced with immunoSEQ multiplex PCR; TCRdb's copy has only in-frame clones and lacks some. Seen here are roughly 150,000 clones, under 90% observed once, and the top ten hold about 3.7%. Participant ages covered roughly 18 to 89 years across 20 to 25 US areas. Clinical histories supplied by participants themselves formed the basis of cohort assignment. The recovered donors of Cohort 3 showed two negative PCRs, clearance, or symptom resolution. This clonotype originated in a woman in her sixties who had recovered from COVID-19. Sequences were obtained from PBMCs or T cells enriched from blood (not recorded which).

As DNA, the CDR3 is TGTGCCAGCTCACCGGCGACTAGCAGGCAAGAGACCCAGTACTTC. Its translation: CASSPATSRQETQYF. V is TRBV18 and J is TRBJ2-5; 7 bases map to TRBD2. In germline, CDR1 is KGHSH, CDR2 LQKENI. V lost 3 bases and J lost 2; bases outside the gene matches: 6. This CDR3 spans 15 amino acids.